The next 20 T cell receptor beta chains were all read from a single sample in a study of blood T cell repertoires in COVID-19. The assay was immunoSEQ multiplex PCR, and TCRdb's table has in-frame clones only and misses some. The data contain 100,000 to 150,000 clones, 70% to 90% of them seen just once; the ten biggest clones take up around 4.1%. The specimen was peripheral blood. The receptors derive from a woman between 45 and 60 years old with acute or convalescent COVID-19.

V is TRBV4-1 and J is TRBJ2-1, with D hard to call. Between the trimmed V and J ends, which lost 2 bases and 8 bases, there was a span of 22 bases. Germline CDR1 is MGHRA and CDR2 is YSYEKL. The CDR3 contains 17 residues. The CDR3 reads CASSQPRPGFGKHEQFF. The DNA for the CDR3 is TGCGCCAGCAGCCAACCGAGGCCTGGCTTTGGAAAGCATGAGCAGTTCTTC.

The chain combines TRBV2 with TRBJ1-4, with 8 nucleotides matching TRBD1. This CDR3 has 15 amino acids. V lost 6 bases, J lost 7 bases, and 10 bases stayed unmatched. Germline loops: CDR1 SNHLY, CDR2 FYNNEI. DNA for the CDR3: TGTGCCAGCAGAGACAGGGGCCGACGGAGTGAAAAACTGTTTTTT. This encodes CASRDRGRRSEKLFF.

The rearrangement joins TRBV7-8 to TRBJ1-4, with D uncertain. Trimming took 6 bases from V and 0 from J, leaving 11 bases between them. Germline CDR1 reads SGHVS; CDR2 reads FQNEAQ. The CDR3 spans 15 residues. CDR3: CASRPGSATNEKLFF. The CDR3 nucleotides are TGTGCCAGCAGACCCGGGAGTGCAACTAATGAAAAACTGTTTTTT.

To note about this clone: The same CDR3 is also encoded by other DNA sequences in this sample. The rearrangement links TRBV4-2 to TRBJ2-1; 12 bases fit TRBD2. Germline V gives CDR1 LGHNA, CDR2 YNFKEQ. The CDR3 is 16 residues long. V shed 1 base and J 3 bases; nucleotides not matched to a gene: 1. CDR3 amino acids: CASSQATSGSYNEQFF. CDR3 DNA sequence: TGTGCCAGCAGCCAAGCGACTAGCGGGAGCTACAATGAGCAGTTCTTC.

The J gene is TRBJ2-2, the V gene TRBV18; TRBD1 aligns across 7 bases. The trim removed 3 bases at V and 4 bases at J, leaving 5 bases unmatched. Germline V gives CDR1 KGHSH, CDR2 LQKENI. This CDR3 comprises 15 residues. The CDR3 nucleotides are TGTGCCAGCTCACCCGGGACAGAGACCACCGGGGAGCTGTTTTTT. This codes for CASSPGTETTGELFF.

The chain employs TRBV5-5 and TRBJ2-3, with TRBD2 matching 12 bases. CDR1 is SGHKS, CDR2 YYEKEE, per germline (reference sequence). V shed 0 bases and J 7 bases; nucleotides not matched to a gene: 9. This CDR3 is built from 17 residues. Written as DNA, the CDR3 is TGTGCCAGCAGCTTGGCCCCCCCTAGCGGGGGGGCGAATACGCAGTATTTT. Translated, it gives CASSLAPPSGGANTQYF.

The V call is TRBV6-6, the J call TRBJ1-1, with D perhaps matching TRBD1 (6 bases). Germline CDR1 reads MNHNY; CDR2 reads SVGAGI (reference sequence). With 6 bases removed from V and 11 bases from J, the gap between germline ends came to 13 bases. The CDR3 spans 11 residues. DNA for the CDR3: TGTGCCAGCAGCCTAGGACAGCCGGCTTTCTTT. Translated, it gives CASSLGQPAFF.

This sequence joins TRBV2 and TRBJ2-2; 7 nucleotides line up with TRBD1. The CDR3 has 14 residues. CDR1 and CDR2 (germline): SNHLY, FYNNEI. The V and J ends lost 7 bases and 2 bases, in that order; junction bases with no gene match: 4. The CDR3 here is CASKGTANTGELFF. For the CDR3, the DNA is TGTGCCAGCAAGGGGACAGCTAACACCGGGGAGCTGTTTTTT. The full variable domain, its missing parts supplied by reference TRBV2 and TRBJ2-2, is EPEVTQTPSHQVTQMGQEVILRCVPISNHLYFYWYRQILGQKVEFLVSFYNNEISEKSEIFDDQFSVERPDGSNFTLKIRSTKLEDSAMYFCASKGTANTGELFFGEGSRLTVL.

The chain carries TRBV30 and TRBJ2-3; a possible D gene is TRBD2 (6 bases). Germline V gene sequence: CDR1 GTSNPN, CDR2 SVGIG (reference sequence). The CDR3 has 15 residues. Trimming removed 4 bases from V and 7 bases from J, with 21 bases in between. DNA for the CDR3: TGTGCCTGGAAAAAAGCGGGTCCCTTGCACAATACGCAGTATTTT. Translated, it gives CAWKKAGPLHNTQYF.

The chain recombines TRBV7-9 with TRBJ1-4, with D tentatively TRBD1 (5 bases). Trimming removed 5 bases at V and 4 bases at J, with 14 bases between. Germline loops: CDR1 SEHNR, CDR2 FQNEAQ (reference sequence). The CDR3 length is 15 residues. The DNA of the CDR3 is TGTGCCAGCAGCCGTGCAGGGCTGGGTAATGAAAAACTGTTTTTT. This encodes CASSRAGLGNEKLFF. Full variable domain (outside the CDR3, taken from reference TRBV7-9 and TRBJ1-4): DTGVSQNPRHKITKRGQNVTFRCDPISEHNRLYWYRQTLGQGPEFLTYFQNEAQLEKSRLLSDRFSAERPKGSFSTLEIQRTEQGDSAMYLCASSRAGLGNEKLFFGSGTQLSVL.

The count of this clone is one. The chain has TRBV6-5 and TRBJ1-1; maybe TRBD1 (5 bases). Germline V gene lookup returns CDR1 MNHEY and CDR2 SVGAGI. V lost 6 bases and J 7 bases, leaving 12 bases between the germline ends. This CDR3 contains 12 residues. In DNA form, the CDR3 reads TGTGCCAGCAGGACGCAGGGATATGAAGCTTTCTTT. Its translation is CASRTQGYEAFF.

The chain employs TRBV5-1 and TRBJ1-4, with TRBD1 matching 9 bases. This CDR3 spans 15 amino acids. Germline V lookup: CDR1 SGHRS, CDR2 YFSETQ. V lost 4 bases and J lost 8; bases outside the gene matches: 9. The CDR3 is CASSPMTGGYEKLFF. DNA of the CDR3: TGCGCCAGCAGCCCGATGACAGGGGGTTACGAAAAACTGTTTTTT.

CDR3 sequence reads: CAIRANPGQGFLDTEAFF. CDR3 coding DNA: TGTGCCATCAGAGCCAATCCGGGACAGGGGTTTTTGGACACTGAAGCTTTCTTT. This chain links TRBV10-3 with TRBJ1-1; TRBD1 aligns across 10 bases. The CDR3 is made up of 18 amino acids. Trimming removed 6 bases from V and 3 bases from J; junction bases left unmatched: 16. Germline assignment: CDR1 ENHRY and CDR2 SYGVKD.

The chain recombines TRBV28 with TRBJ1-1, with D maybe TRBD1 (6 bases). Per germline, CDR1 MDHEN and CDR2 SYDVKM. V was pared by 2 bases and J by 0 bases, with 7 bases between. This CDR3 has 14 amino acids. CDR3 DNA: TGTGCCAGCAGTTTAAGGGGGTTGAACACTGAAGCTTTCTTT. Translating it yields CASSLRGLNTEAFF. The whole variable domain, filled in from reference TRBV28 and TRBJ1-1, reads DVKVTQSSRYLVKRTGEKVFLECVQDMDHENMFWYRQDPGLGLRLIYFSYDVKMKEKGDIPEGYSVSREKKERFSLILESASTNQTSMYLCASSLRGLNTEAFFGQGTRLTVV.

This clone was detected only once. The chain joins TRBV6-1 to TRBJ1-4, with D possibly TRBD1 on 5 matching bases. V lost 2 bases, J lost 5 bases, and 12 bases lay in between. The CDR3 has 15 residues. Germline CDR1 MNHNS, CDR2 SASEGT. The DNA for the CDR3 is TGTGCCAGCAGTGAAAACGGGGGGGTAAATGAAAAACTGTTTTTT. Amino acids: CASSENGGVNEKLFF.

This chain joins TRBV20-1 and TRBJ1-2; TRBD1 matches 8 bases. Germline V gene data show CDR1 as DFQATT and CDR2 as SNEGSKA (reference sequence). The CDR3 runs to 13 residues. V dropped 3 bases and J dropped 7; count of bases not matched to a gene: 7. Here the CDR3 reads CSASKDRAAGYTF. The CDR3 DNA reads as TGCAGTGCTAGTAAGGACAGGGCTGCTGGCTACACCTTC.

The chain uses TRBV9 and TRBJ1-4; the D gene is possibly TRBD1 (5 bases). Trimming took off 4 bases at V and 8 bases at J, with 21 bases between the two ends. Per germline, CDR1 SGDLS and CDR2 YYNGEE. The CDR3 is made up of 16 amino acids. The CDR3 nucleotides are TGTGCCAGCAGCTCCGGACGGGTGGGGGGGAGCGAAAAACTGTTTTTT. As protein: CASSSGRVGGSEKLFF.

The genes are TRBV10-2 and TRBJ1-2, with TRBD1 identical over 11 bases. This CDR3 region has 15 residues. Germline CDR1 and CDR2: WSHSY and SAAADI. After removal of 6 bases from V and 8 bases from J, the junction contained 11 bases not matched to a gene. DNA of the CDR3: TGCGCCAGCAGAGTCTCCGGGACAGGGGGAGGAGGCTACACCTTC. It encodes CASRVSGTGGGGYTF.

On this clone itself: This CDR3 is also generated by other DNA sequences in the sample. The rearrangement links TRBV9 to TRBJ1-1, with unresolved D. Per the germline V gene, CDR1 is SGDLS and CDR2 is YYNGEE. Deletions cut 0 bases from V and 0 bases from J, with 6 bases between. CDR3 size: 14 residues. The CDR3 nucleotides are TGTGCCAGCAGCGTAGGGCAGATGAACACTGAAGCTTTCTTT. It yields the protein CASSVGQMNTEAFF.

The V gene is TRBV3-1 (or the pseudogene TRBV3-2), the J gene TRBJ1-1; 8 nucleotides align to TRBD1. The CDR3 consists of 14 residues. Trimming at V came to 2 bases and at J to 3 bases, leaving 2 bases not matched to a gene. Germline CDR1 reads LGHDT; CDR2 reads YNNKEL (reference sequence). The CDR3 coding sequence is TGTGCCAGCAGCCAAATGGACAGGGACACTGAAGCTTTCTTT. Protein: CASSQMDRDTEAFF.